Sequencing of this T cell receptor (beta chain) was carried out in a study of human T cells and chemical hapten exposure. This clonotype has a count of ten or more. Its specificity is unknown. Per germline, CDR1 MNHNY and CDR2 SVGAGI (reference sequence). V lost 6 bases to trimming and J lost 1 base, with 16 bases between them. This CDR3 region has 16 residues. TCRdb independently ran MiXCR on the RACE reads; one entry per CDR3 protein. The data hold roughly 51,000 distinct CDR3 sequences, with roughly 9.8% observed a single time. This sample's time point: pre-sensitization, week 0. Regarding treatment: therapeutic diphenylcyclopropenone sensitization with weekly scalp DPC. Patients had alopecia, were aged 18 to 70, and were not pregnant. Points from the study as a whole: Controls formed significantly fewer large CDR3 similarity clusters than expanded TCRs did.

The input for sequencing was whole blood, taken in connection with sensitization to the hapten diphenylcyclopropenone (DPC). This sequence was found in a man aged 40-49 years with alopecia areata. Some clones in this sample may be carry-over from other donors' samples. This sequence joins TRBV6-6 and TRBJ2-4; D unclear. The CDR3: CASSPKSGLAKNIQYF. DNA for the CDR3: TGTGCCAGCAGCCCTAAATCGGGCCTCGCCAAAAACATTCAGTACTTC.